This T cell receptor beta chain was identified during a study of cytomegalovirus exposure and HLA in healthy donors. With 60 Vbeta and 13 Jbeta primers, the PCR was carried out. Assay: immunoSEQ multiplex PCR; the TCRdb copy retains only in-frame clones and omits some. The sample contains 95,000 to 110,000 clones, roughly 77% of which appear only once. CDR3 length: 15 residues. Trimming took 2 bases from V and 2 from J, leaving 13 bases between them. The germline CDR1 and CDR2 sequences are ENHRY and SYGVKD. Overall study findings and caveats: Using the classifier, cytomegalovirus status was reportedly diagnosed with high specificity and sensitivity.

Remarks on this clone: Its antigen is unknown.

This receptor was obtained from a woman younger than 35 in good health and CMV-seropositive. V is TRBV10-3 and J is TRBJ2-7; maybe TRBD2 (6 bases). The sample was PBMCs. CDR3: CAISETLAQTYEQYF. The CDR3 DNA sequence: TGTGCCATCAGTGAGACCCTAGCGCAAACCTACGAGCAGTACTTC.